The clone carrying this TCR beta chain was picked up a small number of times. The record originates from a study of T cells in Graves' hyperthyroidism and ophthalmopathy. Overall study: Before any treatment, at initial diagnosis, peripheral blood was collected.

CDR3 length: 14 amino acids. V was clipped by 7 bases and J by 5 bases, with 15 bases between them. Germline assignment: CDR1 MNHEY and CDR2 SVGEGT. PBMCs were sourced from more than 7.5 ml fresh peripheral blood. The TCR beta CDR3 regions underwent amplification using RNA transcripts as the source. Primed by the HTBI set, a first-round RT-PCR was run on the TCR CDR3. One entry per CDR3 protein results from TCRdb running MiXCR on the multiplex PCR reads. This repertoire shows 490,000 or so distinct CDR3 sequences, less than 25% found once; its top ten account for 45% to 55%. V is TRBV6-2 or TRBV6-3 and J is TRBJ2-1; a possible D gene is TRBD2 (5 bases). This TCR was sampled from a woman in her 70s with Graves' ophthalmopathy. Sequenced input: blood. The CDR3 nucleotides read TGTGCCAGCAAAAATTCCGGGAATCACAATGAGCAGTTCTTC. Translated: CASKNSGNHNEQFF.